These 28 T cell receptor beta chains share one sample of origin, sequenced in a study of neurological immune-mediated disorders. TCRdb processed the 5' RACE reads anew with MiXCR; each CDR3 protein has one entry. The sample consists of 40,000 or so distinct CDR3 sequences, roughly 7% of them appearing once. The material sequenced was PBMCs. Receptors originate from a woman aged 40 to 50 in good health.

This clonotype occurred many times. The chain uses TRBV7-8 and TRBJ2-7; 7 bases align to TRBD1. This CDR3 comprises 13 residues. From germline, CDR1 is SGHVS and CDR2 FQNEAQ. The V and J ends lost 5 bases and 3 bases, in that order; junction bases with no gene match: 4. CDR3 sequence: CASSRTGIYEQYF. The CDR3 nucleotides are TGTGCCAGCAGCCGGACAGGTATCTACGAGCAGTACTTC.

This clonotype was observed at least ten times. This rearrangement joins TRBV14 to TRBJ1-4; D not certain. This CDR3 is built from 18 residues. Trimming removed 4 bases from V and 0 bases from J, with 18 bases in between. CDR1 SGHDN and CDR2 FVKESK come from the germline V gene. The CDR3 spells CASSRGRQAFATNEKLFF. CDR3 nucleotides: TGTGCCAGCAGCCGGGGTCGCCAGGCCTTTGCAACTAATGAAAAACTGTTTTTT.

The V and J genes are TRBV30 and TRBJ2-7; 10 nucleotides agree with TRBD1. This CDR3 has 15 residues. Germline V gene sequence: CDR1 GTSNPN, CDR2 SVGIG (reference sequence). Trimming removed 0 bases from V and 4 bases from J; junction bases left unmatched: 6. CDR3 sequence reads: CAWSVRRQGAYEQYF. The CDR3 DNA reads TGTGCCTGGAGTGTTAGGAGACAGGGGGCATACGAGCAGTACTTC.

This clonotype has a count of ten or more. V gene TRBV7-2 combines with J gene TRBJ1-5; TRBD1 might be the D (5 bases). The CDR3 consists of 14 residues. Trimming shortened V by 1 base and J by 2 bases, and 6 bases separated the two germline ends. Germline loops: CDR1 SGHTA, CDR2 FQGNSA. The CDR3 is CASSLEQGNQPQHF. As DNA, the CDR3 is TGTGCCAGCAGCTTAGAACAGGGCAATCAGCCCCAGCATTTT.

This clonotype was detected ten times or more. The chain is built from TRBV9 and TRBJ2-2; no clear D gene. The CDR3 length is 16 residues. V was trimmed by 0 bases and J by 1 base, leaving 10 bases between them. In germline, CDR1 is SGDLS, CDR2 YYNGEE. CDR3: CASSVGIAGNTGELFF. The CDR3 DNA reads TGTGCCAGCAGCGTAGGAATAGCAGGGAACACCGGGGAGCTGTTTTTT.

This clonotype was counted ten times or more. J is TRBJ2-7 and V is TRBV6-1; D gene uncertain. The V and J ends lost 3 bases and 6 bases respectively, with 6 bases between them. In germline, CDR1 is MNHNS, CDR2 SASEGT. The CDR3 runs to 11 residues. The CDR3 spells CASSDRSEQYV. The CDR3 DNA follows: TGTGCCAGCAGTGACAGATCCGAGCAGTACGTC.

The rearrangement joins TRBV7-3 to TRBJ1-5; TRBD2 matches at 7 bases. The J call could be wrong; TRBJ2-3 is a better fit for the DNA end. The length of the CDR3 is 15 residues. CDR1 and CDR2 from the germline V gene are SGHTA and FQGTGA. The CDR3 reads CASRWGRGPLDTQYF. The CDR3 DNA sequence: TGTGCCAGCAGATGGGGGAGGGGCCCACTAGATACGCAGTATTTT.

This clonotype was counted at least ten times. The J gene is TRBJ2-7, the V gene TRBV5-4; 7 nucleotides agree with TRBD2. The junction had 6 bases not matched to a gene; V was cut back by 3 bases and J by 0 bases. The CDR3 is made up of 15 amino acids. Germline-derived CDR1 and CDR2 are SGHNT and YYREEE (reference sequence). The CDR3 region is CASSSQRTSSYEQYF. The DNA for the CDR3 is TGTGCCAGCAGCTCCCAGAGGACTAGCTCCTACGAGCAGTACTTC.

This clonotype came up a few times. The gene calls are TRBV11-3 and TRBJ2-7; D unresolved. The CDR3 runs to 13 residues. V was clipped by 6 bases and J by 3 bases, with 12 bases between them. From germline, CDR1 is SGHNT and CDR2 YENEEA. The CDR3, as DNA: TGTGCCAGCAGTTCTCAACGTCGCTACGAGCAGTACGTC. Its protein is CASSSQRRYEQYV.

In its sample, this clonotype was seen many times. The chain uses TRBV10-3 and TRBJ2-3; D may be TRBD2 (5 bases). V was clipped by 9 bases and J by 5 bases, with 9 bases between them. CDR3 length equals 11 residues. The germline V gene has CDR1 ENHRY and CDR2 SYGVKD. CDR3 residues: CAIREGDTQYF. For the CDR3, the DNA is TGTGCCATACGGGAAGGAGATACGCAGTATTTT.

This clonotype was seen repeatedly, ten times or more. CDR3 sequence (DNA): TGCAGTGCGACGGGAGGCGGCGGGAGGGCAGCCAAAAACATTCAGTACTTC. Its protein product is CSATGGGGRAAKNIQYF. This chain links TRBV20-1 with TRBJ2-4; 9 bases line up with TRBD2. CDR1 is DFQATT, CDR2 SNEGSKA, per germline (reference sequence). This CDR3 spans 17 amino acids. J gave up 0 bases and V 6 bases, and 12 bases lay outside the gene matches.

This clonotype has at least ten counts. The V call is TRBV5-1, the J call TRBJ2-1; 10 bases align to TRBD1. The germline CDR1 and CDR2 sequences are SGHRS and YFSETQ. With 4 bases clipped from V and 4 bases from J, the junction kept 8 bases outside the gene matches. This CDR3 contains 16 residues. CDR3: CASSRGTGDVYNEQFF. The CDR3 DNA reads TGCGCCAGCAGCCGGGGGACAGGGGACGTTTACAATGAGCAGTTCTTC.

Ten or more counts support this clonotype. This chain connects TRBV5-1 to TRBJ2-6; D unclear. CDR3 length equals 16 residues. Trimming pared 3 bases from V and 4 bases from J, leaving 14 bases between. CDR1 and CDR2 from the germline V gene are SGHRS and YFSETQ. The CDR3 nucleotides are TGCGCCAGCAGCTCGCAGGTACTCGCCGGGGCCAACGTCCTGACTTTC. Translated: CASSSQVLAGANVLTF.

This clonotype was seen many times. The chain combines TRBV20-1 with TRBJ2-1; 10 positions agree with TRBD2. The V gene's germline CDR1 is DFQATT and CDR2 SNEGSKA (reference sequence). CDR3 length: 15 residues. V gave up 6 bases and J gave up 1 base; unmatched junction bases: 6. CDR3 nucleotide sequence: TGCAGTGCATACGGGACTAGCGCTTCCTACAATGAGCAGTTCTTC. As protein: CSAYGTSASYNEQFF.

This clonotype has a count of ten or more. This sequence joins TRBV12-3 or TRBV12-4 and TRBJ2-3; the D gene is possibly TRBD2 (6 bases). Trimming stripped 1 base from V and 0 bases from J, with 8 bases between. The CDR3 sequence is 15 residues long. The CDR3 nucleotides are TGTGCCAGCAGTTTAGAAGGGAGGAGCACAGATACGCAGTATTTT. Translation gives CASSLEGRSTDTQYF.

Many counts were recorded for this clonotype. This rearrangement joins TRBV7-9 to TRBJ2-2; 7 bases are shared with TRBD1. V shed 5 bases and J 0 bases; nucleotides not matched to a gene: 9. The CDR3 extends over 17 amino acids. CDR1 SEHNR and CDR2 FQNEAQ come from the germline V gene (reference sequence). Here the CDR3 reads CASSDRQGRSNTGELFF. CDR3 sequence (DNA): TGTGCCAGCAGCGACCGACAGGGACGATCGAACACCGGGGAGCTGTTTTTT.

The sample holds many counts of this clonotype. The rearrangement links TRBV25-1 to TRBJ1-5; no reliable D call. In germline, CDR1 is MGHDK, CDR2 SYGVNS. Trimming cost V 1 base and J 6 bases, with 7 bases left between them. The length of the CDR3 is 13 residues. In DNA form, the CDR3 reads TGTGCCAGCAGTGAATGGGAGGGTCAGCCCCAGCATTTT. Protein: CASSEWEGQPQHF. Full variable domain (remainder filled in from reference TRBV25-1 and TRBJ1-5): EADIYQTPRYLVIGTGKKITLECSQTMGHDKMYWYQQDPGMELHLIHYSYGVNSTEKGDLSSESTVSRIRTEHFPLTLESARPSHTSQYLCASSEWEGQPQHFGDGTRLSIL.

This clonotype occurred many times. The V gene is TRBV10-3, the J gene TRBJ2-1, with TRBD2 identical over 14 bases. The CDR3 loop spans 19 amino acids. The V gene's germline CDR1 is ENHRY and CDR2 SYGVKD. J was trimmed by 1 base and V by 0 bases; bases with no gene match: 5. In DNA form, the CDR3 reads TGTGCCATCAGTGAGTCGACGGGGACTAGCGGGAGATCCTACAATGAGCAGTTCTTC. It specifies CAISESTGTSGRSYNEQFF.

This clonotype was seen repeatedly, ten times or more. V usage is TRBV12-3 or TRBV12-4 and J usage is TRBJ1-2; no reliable D call. There are 17 residues in the CDR3. Trimming took 7 bases from V and 4 from J, leaving 25 bases between them. In nucleotides, the CDR3 is TGTGCCAGCACCTTCTCCTCTGGAGGGCCCACCGGCTATGGCTACACCTTC. Translation gives CASTFSSGGPTGYGYTF.

This clonotype was seen at least ten times. The J gene is TRBJ1-6, the V gene TRBV3-1; D unclear. Germline CDR1 reads LGHDT; CDR2 reads YNNKEL (reference sequence). V was clipped by 6 bases and J by 0 bases, with 6 bases between them. The CDR3 is 14 amino acids. The CDR3 DNA sequence: TGTGCCAGCAGGGGGAGCTCCTATAATTCACCCCTCCACTTT. Amino acid sequence: CASRGSSYNSPLHF. Complete variable domain (other parts from reference TRBV3-1 and TRBJ1-6): DTAVSQTPKYLVTQMGNDKSIKCEQNLGHDTMYWYKQDSKKFLKIMFSYNNKELIINETVPNRFSPKSPDKAHLNLHINSLELGDSAVYFCASRGSSYNSPLHFGNGTRLTVT.

This clonotype was observed at least ten times. This chain connects TRBV10-3 to TRBJ2-5; the match to TRBD2 covers 12 bases. CDR1 is ENHRY and CDR2 is SYGVKD in the germline V gene. This CDR3 contains 13 residues. Trimming took 6 bases from V and 5 from J; bases not matched to a gene: 1. The CDR3 DNA follows: TGTGCCATCAGCGGGACTAGCGGGGAGACCCAGTACTTC. It yields the protein CAISGTSGETQYF.

This clonotype was recorded many times. This chain joins TRBV5-5 and TRBJ2-3, with 9 bases identical to TRBD1. The CDR3 is made up of 17 amino acids. V gave up 3 bases and J gave up 6 bases; unmatched junction bases: 14. Germline CDR1 is SGHKS and CDR2 is YYEKEE (reference sequence). The CDR3 bases are TGTGCCAGCAGCTCGAAGGACAGGGGCCTCTTAGGGGATACGCAGTATTTT. It is translated as CASSSKDRGLLGDTQYF.

Comment on this clonotype: This could be a read error, since a much larger clone is one nucleotide away. V and J are TRBV2 and TRBJ2-2; 10 nucleotides align to TRBD1. CDR1 SNHLY and CDR2 FYNNEI come from the germline V gene. The ends lost 6 bases at V and 7 bases at J; junction bases unmatched: 8. The CDR3 loop spans 15 amino acids. The CDR3 here is CASSSDRGSNGELFF. The CDR3 DNA reads TGTGCCAGCAGCTCGGACAGGGGGTCTAACGGGGAGCTGTTTTTT.

The genes are TRBV7-3 and TRBJ2-5, with a weak D call TRBD2 (5 bases). The V and J ends lost 0 bases and 1 base respectively, with 6 bases between them. In germline, CDR1 is SGHTA, CDR2 FQGTGA. The length of the CDR3 is 14 residues. CDR3: CASSLTTTQETQYF. In nucleotides, the CDR3 is TGTGCCAGCAGCTTAACGACTACCCAAGAGACCCAGTACTTC. Full variable domain (missing parts from reference TRBV7-3 and TRBJ2-5): GAGVSQTPSNKVTEKGKYVELRCDPISGHTALYWYRQSLGQGPEFLIYFQGTGAADDSGLPNDRFFAVRPEGSVSTLKIQRTERGDSAVYLCASSLTTTQETQYFGPGTRLLVL.

This clonotype was seen just once. J is TRBJ1-1 and V is TRBV5-1; no definite D call. Looked up from germline, CDR1 is SGHRS and CDR2 is YFSETQ. Trimming removed 7 bases from V and 0 bases from J, with 10 bases in between. This CDR3 is built from 13 residues. The CDR3 DNA follows: TGCGCCAGCCAGAGCCTTTTGAACACTGAAGCTTTCTTT. Translating it yields CASQSLLNTEAFF.

This clonotype was found many times. The chain links TRBV27 to TRBJ2-7; D is unclear. Trimming removed 6 bases at V and 0 bases at J, with 9 bases between. CDR3 length: 13 residues. Germline CDR1 is MNHEY and CDR2 is SMNVEV (reference sequence). CDR3 sequence reads: CASSARSSYEQYF. The CDR3 DNA reads as TGTGCCAGCAGCGCACGTAGCTCCTACGAGCAGTACTTC.

This clonotype came up many times. CDR3 nucleotides: TGTGCCAGCAGCGTTAATTGGGCGAACACTGAAGCTTTCTTT. Translated: CASSVNWANTEAFF. The rearrangement uses TRBV9 and TRBJ1-1; D remains unclear. There are 14 residues in the CDR3. Per germline, CDR1 SGDLS and CDR2 YYNGEE. V was trimmed by 2 bases and J by 1 base, leaving 9 bases between them.

In its sample, this clonotype was seen many times. V gene TRBV30 combines with J gene TRBJ1-2; D is possibly TRBD1 (6 bases). This CDR3 contains 13 residues. V lost 3 bases and J lost 2, with 10 bases in between. CDR1 and CDR2 from the germline V gene are GTSNPN and SVGIG (reference sequence). This CDR3 reads CAWRNRDNYGYTF. DNA of the CDR3: TGTGCCTGGAGGAACAGGGACAACTATGGCTACACCTTC.